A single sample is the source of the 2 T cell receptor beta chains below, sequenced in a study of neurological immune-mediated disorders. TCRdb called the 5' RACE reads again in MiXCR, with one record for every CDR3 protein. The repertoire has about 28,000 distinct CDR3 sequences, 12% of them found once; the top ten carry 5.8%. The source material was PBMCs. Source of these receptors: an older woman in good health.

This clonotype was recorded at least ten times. The CDR3 DNA is TGTGCCAGCAGCTTAAGGCCCGAGGATAACACTGAAGCTTTCTTT. Encoded protein: CASSLRPEDNTEAFF. The gene calls are TRBV7-3 and TRBJ1-1; D not resolved. V lost 1 base to trimming and J lost 2 bases, with 11 bases between them. Per the germline V gene, CDR1 is SGHTA and CDR2 is FQGTGA. The CDR3 totals 15 residues. The variable domain in full, with the rest retrieved from reference TRBV7-3 and TRBJ1-1, is GAGVSQTPSNKVTEKGKYVELRCDPISGHTALYWYRQSLGQGPEFLIYFQGTGAADDSGLPNDRFFAVRPEGSVSTLKIQRTERGDSAVYLCASSLRPEDNTEAFFGQGTRLTVV.

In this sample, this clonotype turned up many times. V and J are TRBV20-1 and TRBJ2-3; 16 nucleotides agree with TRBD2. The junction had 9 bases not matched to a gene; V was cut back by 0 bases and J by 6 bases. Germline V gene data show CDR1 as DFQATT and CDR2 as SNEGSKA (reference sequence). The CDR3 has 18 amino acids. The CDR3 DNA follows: TGCAGTGCTAGAGATACGGGACTAGCGGGGGGGCCAGGGGATACGCAGTATTTT. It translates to CSARDTGLAGGPGDTQYF.